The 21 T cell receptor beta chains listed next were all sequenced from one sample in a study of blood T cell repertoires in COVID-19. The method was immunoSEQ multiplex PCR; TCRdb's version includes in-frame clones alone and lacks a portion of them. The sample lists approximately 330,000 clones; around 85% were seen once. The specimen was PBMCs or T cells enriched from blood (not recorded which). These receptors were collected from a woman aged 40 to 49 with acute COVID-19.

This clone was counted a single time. In DNA form, the CDR3 reads TGTGCCAGCAGTTTATCCCCCCCCGGCGCCGCACAGGGGGCGGGCGGAAAACTGTTTTTT. Translating gives CASSLSPPGAAQGAGGKLFF. This chain links TRBV27 with TRBJ1-4; TRBD1 agrees at 9 bases. V shed 0 bases, J shed 10 bases, and the junction held 21 bases outside the gene matches. Per the germline V gene, CDR1 is MNHEY and CDR2 is SMNVEV (reference sequence). This CDR3 spans 20 amino acids.

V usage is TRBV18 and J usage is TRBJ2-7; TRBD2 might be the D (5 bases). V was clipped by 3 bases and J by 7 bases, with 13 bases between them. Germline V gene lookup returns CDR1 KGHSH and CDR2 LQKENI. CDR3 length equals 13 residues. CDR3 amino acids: CASSPRREGEQYF. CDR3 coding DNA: TGTGCCAGCTCACCCCGACGAGAGGGTGAGCAGTACTTC. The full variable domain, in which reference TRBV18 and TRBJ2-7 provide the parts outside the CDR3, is NAGVMQNPRHLVRRRGQEARLRCSPMKGHSHVYWYRQLPEEGLKFMVYLQKENIIDESGMPKERFSAEFPKEGPSILRIQQVVRGDSAAYFCASSPRREGEQYFGPGTRLTVT.

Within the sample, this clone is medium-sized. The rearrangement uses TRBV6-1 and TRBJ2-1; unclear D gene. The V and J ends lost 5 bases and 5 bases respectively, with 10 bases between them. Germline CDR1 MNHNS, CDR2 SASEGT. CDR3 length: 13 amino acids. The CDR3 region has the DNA TGTGCCAGCAGTTTTAATCTCGACAATGAGCAGTTCTTC. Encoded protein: CASSFNLDNEQFF.

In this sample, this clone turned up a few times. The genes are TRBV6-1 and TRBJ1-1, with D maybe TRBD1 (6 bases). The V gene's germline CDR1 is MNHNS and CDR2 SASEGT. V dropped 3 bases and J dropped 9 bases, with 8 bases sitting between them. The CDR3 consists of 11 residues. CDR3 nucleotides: TGTGCCAGCAGTGAGCAGGGGAAAGCTTTCTTT. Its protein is CASSEQGKAFF.

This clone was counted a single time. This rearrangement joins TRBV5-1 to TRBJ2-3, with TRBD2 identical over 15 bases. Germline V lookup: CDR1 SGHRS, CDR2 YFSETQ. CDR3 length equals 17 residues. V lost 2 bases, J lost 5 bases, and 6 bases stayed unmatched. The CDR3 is CASSLNPGLAGGDTQYF. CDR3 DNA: TGCGCCAGCAGCTTAAACCCGGGACTAGCGGGAGGAGATACGCAGTATTTT.

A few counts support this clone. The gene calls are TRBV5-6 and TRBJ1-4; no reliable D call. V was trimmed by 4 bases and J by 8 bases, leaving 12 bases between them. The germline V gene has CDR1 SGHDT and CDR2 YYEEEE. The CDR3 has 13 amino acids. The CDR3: CASSVNSGEKLFF. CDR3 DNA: TGTGCCAGCAGCGTGAACAGTGGCGAAAAACTGTTTTTT.

The CDR3 loop is CASSLTTGGAGLGEQFF. The CDR3 nucleotides are TGCGCCAGCAGCTTAACGACAGGGGGCGCCGGCTTGGGTGAGCAGTTCTTC. The chain couples TRBV5-1 to TRBJ2-1; TRBD1 matches at 10 bases. This CDR3 comprises 17 residues. The germline V gene encodes CDR1 SGHRS and CDR2 YFSETQ. The V segment lost 2 bases and the J segment 9 bases; nucleotides outside the gene matches: 14.

The CDR3 loop is CASSKVGWCGTDKSLANTGELFF. The CDR3 bases are TGTGCCAGCAGCAAAGTTGGGTGGTGTGGGACAGATAAGTCCCTTGCGAACACCGGGGAGCTGTTTTTT. The chain employs TRBV21-1 and TRBJ2-2; TRBD1 reflects the table's D call only, with no check against the DNA. TRBV21-1 is a pseudogene. This CDR3 contains 23 residues.

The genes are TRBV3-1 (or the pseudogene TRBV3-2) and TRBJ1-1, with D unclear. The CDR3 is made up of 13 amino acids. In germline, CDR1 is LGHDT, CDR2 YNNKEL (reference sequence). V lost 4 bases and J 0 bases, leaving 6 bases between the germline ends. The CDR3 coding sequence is TGTGCCAGCAGCCCCCCGTTGAACACTGAAGCTTTCTTT. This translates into CASSPPLNTEAFF.

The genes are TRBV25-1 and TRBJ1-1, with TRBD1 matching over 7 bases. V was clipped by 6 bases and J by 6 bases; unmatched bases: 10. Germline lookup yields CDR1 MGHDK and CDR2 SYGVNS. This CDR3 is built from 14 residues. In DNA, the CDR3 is TGTGCCAGCAGAAGGGACAGTATCGCCGCTGAAGCTTTCTTT. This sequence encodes CASRRDSIAAEAFF.

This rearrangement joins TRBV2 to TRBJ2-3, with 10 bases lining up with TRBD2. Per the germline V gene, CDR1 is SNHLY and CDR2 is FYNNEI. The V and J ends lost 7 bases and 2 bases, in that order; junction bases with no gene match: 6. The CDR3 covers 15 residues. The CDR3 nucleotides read TGTGCCAGCACCAGAGCGGGGGGGTTCACAGATACGCAGTATTTT. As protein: CASTRAGGFTDTQYF.

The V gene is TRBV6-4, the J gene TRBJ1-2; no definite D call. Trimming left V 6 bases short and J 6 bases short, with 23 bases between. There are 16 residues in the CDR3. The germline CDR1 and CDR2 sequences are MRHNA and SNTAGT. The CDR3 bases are TGTGCCAGCAGCCCCCTCGGGGATGCCGACGTAGATGGCTACACCTTC. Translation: CASSPLGDADVDGYTF.

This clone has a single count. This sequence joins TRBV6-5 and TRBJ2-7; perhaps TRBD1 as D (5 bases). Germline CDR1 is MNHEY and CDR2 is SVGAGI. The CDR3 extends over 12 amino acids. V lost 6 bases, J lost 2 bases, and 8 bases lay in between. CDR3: CASSAGTYEQYF. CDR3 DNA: TGTGCCAGCAGCGCAGGGACCTACGAGCAGTACTTC.

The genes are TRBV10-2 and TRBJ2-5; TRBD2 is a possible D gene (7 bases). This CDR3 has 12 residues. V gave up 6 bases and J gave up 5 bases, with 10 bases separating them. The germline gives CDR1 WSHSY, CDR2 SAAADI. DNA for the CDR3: TGCGCCAGCAGGTGGGGGGGCGAGACCCAGTACTTC. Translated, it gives CASRWGGETQYF.

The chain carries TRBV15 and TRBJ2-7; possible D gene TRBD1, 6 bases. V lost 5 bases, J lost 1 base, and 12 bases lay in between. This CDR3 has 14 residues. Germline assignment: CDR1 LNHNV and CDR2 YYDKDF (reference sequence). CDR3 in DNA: TGTGCCACCAGCCCAAGAGGGGGTTCCTACGAGCAGTACTTC. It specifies CATSPRGGSYEQYF.

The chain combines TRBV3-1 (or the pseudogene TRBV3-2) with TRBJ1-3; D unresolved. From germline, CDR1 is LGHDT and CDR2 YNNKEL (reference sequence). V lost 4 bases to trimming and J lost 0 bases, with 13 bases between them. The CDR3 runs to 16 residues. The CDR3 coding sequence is TGTGCCAGCAGCCTATCACCGACACCCTCTGGAAACACCATATATTTT. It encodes CASSLSPTPSGNTIYF.

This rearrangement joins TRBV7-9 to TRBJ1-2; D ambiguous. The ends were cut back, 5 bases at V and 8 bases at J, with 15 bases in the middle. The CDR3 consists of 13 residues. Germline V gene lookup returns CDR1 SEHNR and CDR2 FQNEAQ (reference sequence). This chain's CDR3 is CASSETLQRGYTF. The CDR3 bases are TGTGCCAGCAGCGAGACCCTTCAGAGGGGCTACACCTTC. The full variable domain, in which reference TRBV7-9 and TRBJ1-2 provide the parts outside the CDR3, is DTGVSQNPRHKITKRGQNVTFRCDPISEHNRLYWYRQTLGQGPEFLTYFQNEAQLEKSRLLSDRFSAERPKGSFSTLEIQRTEQGDSAMYLCASSETLQRGYTFGSGTRLTVV.

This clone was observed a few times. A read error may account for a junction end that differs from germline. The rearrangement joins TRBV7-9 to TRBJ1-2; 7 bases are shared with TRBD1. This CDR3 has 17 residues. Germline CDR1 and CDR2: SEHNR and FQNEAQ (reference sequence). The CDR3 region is CASSLFIVKRGQVPWPF. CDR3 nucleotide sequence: TGTGCCAGCAGCTTATTTATTGTGAAAAGGGGGCAGGTCCCTTGGCCCTTC.

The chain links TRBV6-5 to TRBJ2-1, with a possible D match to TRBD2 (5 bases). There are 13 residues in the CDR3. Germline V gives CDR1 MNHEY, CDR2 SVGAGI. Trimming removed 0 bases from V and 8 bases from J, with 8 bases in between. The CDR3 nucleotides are TGTGCCAGCAGTTACTCGGGCGGGTATGAGCAGTTCTTC. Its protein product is CASSYSGGYEQFF.

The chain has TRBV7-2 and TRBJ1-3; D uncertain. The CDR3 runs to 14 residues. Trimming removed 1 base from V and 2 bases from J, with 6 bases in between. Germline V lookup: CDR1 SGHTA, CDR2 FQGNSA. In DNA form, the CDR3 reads TGTGCCAGCAGCTTAGTGTCAGCTGGAAACACCATATATTTT. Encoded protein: CASSLVSAGNTIYF. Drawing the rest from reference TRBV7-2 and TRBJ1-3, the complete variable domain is GAGVSQSPSNKVTEKGKDVELRCDPISGHTALYWYRQSLGQGLEFLIYFQGNSAPDKSGLPSDRFSAERTGGSVSTLTIQRTQQEDSAVYLCASSLVSAGNTIYFGEGSWLTVV.

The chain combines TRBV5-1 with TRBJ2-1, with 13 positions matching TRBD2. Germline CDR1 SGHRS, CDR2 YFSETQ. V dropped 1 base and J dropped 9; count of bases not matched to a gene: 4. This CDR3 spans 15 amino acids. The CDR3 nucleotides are TGCGCCAGCAGCTTGACTAGCGGGGGGGCGAGTGAGCAGTTCTTC. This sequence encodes CASSLTSGGASEQFF.